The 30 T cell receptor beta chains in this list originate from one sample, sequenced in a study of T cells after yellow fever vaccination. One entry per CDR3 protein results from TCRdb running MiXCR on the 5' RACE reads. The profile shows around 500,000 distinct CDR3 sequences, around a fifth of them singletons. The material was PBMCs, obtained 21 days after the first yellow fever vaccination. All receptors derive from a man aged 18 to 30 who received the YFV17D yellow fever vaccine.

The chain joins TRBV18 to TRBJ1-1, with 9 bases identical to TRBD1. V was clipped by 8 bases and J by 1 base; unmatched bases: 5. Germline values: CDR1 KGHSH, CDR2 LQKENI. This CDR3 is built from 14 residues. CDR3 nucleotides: TGTGCCAGCGTTCTGACAGGGGGGAACACTGAAGCTTTCTTT. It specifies CASVLTGGNTEAFF.

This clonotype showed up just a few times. CDR3 nucleotides: TGTGCCAGCAGCCCCAAGGGAGGCTGGGAGACCCAGTACTTC. Translated: CASSPKGGWETQYF. This rearrangement joins TRBV7-9 to TRBJ2-5; tentative D call: TRBD2 (6 bases). Germline V gene data show CDR1 as SEHNR and CDR2 as FQNEAQ (reference sequence). This CDR3 comprises 14 residues. Trimming took off 5 bases at V and 5 bases at J, with 15 bases between the two ends. The variable domain in full, completed from reference TRBV7-9 and TRBJ2-5, reads DTGVSQNPRHKITKRGQNVTFRCDPISEHNRLYWYRQTLGQGPEFLTYFQNEAQLEKSRLLSDRFSAERPKGSFSTLEIQRTEQGDSAMYLCASSPKGGWETQYFGPGTRLLVL.

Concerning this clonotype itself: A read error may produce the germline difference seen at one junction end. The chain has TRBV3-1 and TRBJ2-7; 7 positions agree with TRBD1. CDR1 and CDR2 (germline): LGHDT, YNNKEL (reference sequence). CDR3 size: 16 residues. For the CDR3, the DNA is TGTGCCTGCAGCCAAGATGTGGACAGGCATTCCTACGAGCAGTACTTC. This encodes CACSQDVDRHSYEQYF.

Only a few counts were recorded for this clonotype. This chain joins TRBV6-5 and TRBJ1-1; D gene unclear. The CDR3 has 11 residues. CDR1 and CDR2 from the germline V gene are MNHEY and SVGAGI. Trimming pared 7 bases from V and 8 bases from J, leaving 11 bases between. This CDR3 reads CASTGEGEAFF. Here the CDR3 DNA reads TGTGCCAGCACTGGAGAGGGAGAAGCTTTCTTT.

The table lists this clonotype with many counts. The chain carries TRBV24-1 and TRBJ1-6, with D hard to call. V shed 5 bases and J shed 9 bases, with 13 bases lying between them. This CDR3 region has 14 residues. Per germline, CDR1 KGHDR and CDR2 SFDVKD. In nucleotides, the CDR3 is TGTGCCACCAGTGGCCCCGACGAGGCTTCACCCCTCCACTTT. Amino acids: CATSGPDEASPLHF.

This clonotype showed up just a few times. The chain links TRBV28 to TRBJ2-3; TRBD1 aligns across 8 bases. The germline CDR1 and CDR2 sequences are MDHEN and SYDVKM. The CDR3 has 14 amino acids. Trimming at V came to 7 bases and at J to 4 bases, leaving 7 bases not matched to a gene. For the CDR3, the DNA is TGTGCCAGCAAGAGGACAGGGACCGCAGATACGCAGTATTTT. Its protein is CASKRTGTADTQYF.

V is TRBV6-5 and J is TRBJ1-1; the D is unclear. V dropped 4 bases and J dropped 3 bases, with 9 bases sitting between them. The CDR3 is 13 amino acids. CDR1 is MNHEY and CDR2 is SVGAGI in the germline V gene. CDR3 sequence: CASSFAEYTEAFF. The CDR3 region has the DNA TGTGCCAGCAGTTTCGCCGAGTACACTGAAGCTTTCTTT.

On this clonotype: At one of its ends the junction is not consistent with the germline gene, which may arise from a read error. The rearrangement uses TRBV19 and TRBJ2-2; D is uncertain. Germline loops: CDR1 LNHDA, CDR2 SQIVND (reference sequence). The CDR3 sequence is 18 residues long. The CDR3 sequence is CASSFLPWALGNTWELFF. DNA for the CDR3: TGTGCCAGTAGTTTCCTGCCTTGGGCTCTTGGGAACACCTGGGAGCTGTTTTTT. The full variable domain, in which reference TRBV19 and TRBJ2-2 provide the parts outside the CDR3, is DGGITQSPKYLFRKEGQNVTLSCEQNLNHDAMYWYRQDPGQGLRLIYYSQIVNDFQKGDIAEGYSVSREKKESFPLTVTSAQKNPTAFYLCASSFLPWALGNTWELFFGEGSRLTVL.

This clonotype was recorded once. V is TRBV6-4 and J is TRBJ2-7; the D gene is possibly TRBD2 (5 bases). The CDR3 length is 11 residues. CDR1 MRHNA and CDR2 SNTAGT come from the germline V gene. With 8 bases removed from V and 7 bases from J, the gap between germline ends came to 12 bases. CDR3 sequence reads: CASLGSGEQYF. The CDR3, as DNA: TGTGCCAGCCTAGGTTCGGGGGAGCAGTACTTC.

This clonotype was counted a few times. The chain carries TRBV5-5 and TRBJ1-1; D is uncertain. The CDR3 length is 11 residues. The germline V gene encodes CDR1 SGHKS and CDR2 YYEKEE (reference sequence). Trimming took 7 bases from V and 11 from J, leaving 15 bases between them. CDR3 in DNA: TGTGCCAGCGTTATCTCGGGATCCGCTTTCTTT. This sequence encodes CASVISGSAFF.

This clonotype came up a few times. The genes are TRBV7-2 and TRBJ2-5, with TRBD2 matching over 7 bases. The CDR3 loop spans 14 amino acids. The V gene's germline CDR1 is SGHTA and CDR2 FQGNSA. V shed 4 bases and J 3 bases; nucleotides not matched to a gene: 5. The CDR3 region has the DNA TGTGCCAGCAGCTACCAACGGGGGGAAGAGACCCAGTACTTC. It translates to CASSYQRGEETQYF.

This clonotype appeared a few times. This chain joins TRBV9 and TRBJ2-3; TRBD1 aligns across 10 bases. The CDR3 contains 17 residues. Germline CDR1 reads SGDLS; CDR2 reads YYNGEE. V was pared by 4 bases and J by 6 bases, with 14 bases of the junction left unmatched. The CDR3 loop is CASSINRDRGLSDTQYF. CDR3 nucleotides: TGTGCCAGCAGCATAAACCGGGACAGGGGCCTTTCGGATACGCAGTATTTT.

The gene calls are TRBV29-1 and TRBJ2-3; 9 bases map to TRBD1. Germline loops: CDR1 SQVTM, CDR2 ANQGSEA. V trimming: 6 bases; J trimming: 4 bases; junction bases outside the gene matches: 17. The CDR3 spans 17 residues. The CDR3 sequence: CSVDGTGGLRWSDTQYF. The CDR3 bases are TGCAGCGTCGACGGCACAGGGGGCCTAAGATGGTCAGATACGCAGTATTTT.

CDR3: CASSPWGLETQYF. In DNA, the CDR3 is TGTGCCAGCAGCCCTTGGGGCTTAGAGACCCAGTACTTC. The chain is built from TRBV3-1 and TRBJ2-5; tentatively, D is TRBD1 (5 bases). V lost 4 bases to trimming and J lost 4 bases, with 10 bases between them. Looked up from germline, CDR1 is LGHDT and CDR2 is YNNKEL (reference sequence). The CDR3 runs to 13 residues.

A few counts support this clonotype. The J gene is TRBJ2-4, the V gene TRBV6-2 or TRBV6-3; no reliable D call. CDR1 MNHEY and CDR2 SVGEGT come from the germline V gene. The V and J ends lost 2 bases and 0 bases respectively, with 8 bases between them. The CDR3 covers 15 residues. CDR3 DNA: TGTGCCAGCAGTTACAGGAGCGTAGCCAAAAACATTCAGTACTTC. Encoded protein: CASSYRSVAKNIQYF.

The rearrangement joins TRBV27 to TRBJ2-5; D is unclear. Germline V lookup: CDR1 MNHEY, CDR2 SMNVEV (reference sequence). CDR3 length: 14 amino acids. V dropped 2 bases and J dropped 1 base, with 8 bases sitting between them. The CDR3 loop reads CASSLGSTQETQYF. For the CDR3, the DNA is TGTGCCAGCAGTTTAGGTTCGACCCAAGAGACCCAGTACTTC.

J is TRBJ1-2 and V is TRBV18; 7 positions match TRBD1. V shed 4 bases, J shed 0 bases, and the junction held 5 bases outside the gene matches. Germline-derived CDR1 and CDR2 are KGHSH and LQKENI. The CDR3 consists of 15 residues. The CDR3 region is CASSLRDSPNYGYTF. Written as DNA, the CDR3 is TGTGCCAGCTCACTCCGGGACAGTCCTAACTATGGCTACACCTTC.

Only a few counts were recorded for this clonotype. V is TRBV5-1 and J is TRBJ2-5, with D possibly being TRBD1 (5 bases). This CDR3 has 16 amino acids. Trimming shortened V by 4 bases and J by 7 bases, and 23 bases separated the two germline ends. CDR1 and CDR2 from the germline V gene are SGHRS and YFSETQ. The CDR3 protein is CASSVGQTVSMGTQYF. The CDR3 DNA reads TGCGCCAGCAGCGTGGGGCAGACAGTGTCGATGGGGACCCAGTACTTC.

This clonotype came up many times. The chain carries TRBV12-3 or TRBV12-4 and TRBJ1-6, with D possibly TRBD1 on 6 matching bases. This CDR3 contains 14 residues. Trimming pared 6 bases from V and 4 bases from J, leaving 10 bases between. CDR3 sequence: CASSIGGYNSPLHF. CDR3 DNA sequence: TGTGCCAGCAGCATAGGGGGGTATAATTCACCCCTCCACTTT.

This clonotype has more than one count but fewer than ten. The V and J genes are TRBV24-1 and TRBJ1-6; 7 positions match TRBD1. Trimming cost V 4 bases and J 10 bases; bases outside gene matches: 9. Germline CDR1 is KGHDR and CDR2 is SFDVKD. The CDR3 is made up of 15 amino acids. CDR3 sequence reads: CATSESDRLHSPLHF. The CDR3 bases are TGTGCCACCAGTGAATCGGACAGGTTACACTCACCCCTCCACTTT.

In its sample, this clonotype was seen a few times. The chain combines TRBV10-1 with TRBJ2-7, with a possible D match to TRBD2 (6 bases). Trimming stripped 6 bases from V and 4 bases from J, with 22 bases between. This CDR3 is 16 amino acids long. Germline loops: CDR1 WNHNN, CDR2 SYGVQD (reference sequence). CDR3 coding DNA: TGCGCCAGCAGCCAGGGCTCCGGGGGTTCAGGTTACGAGCAGTACTTC. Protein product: CASSQGSGGSGYEQYF.

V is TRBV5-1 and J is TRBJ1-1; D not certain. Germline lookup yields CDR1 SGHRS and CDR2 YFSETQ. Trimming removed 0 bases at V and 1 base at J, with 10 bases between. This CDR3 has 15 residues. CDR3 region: CASSLADPPNTEAFF. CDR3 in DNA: TGCGCCAGCAGCTTGGCCGACCCCCCGAACACTGAAGCTTTCTTT. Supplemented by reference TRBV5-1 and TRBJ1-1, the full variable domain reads KAGVTQTPRYLIKTRGQQVTLSCSPISGHRSVSWYQQTPGQGLQFLFEYFSETQRNKGNFPGRFSGRQFSNSRSEMNVSTLELGDSALYLCASSLADPPNTEAFFGQGTRLTVV.

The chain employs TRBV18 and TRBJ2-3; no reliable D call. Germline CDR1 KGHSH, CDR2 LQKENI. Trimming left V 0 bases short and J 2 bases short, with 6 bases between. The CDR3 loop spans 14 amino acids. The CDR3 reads CASSPPRYTDTQYF. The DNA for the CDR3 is TGTGCCAGCTCACCACCCCGGTACACAGATACGCAGTATTTT.

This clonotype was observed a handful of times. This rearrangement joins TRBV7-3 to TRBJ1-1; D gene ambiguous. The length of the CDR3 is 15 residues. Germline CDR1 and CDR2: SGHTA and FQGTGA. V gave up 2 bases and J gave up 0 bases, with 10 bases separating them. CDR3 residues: CASSLGPVMNTEAFF. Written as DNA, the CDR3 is TGTGCCAGCAGCTTAGGTCCGGTTATGAACACTGAAGCTTTCTTT.

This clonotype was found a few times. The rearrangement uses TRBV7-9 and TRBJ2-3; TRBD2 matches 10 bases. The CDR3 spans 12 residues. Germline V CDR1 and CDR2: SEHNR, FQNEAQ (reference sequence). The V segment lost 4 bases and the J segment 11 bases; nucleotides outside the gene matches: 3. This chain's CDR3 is CASSSSGGGQYF. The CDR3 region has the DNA TGTGCCAGCAGCTCTAGCGGGGGAGGGCAGTATTTT.

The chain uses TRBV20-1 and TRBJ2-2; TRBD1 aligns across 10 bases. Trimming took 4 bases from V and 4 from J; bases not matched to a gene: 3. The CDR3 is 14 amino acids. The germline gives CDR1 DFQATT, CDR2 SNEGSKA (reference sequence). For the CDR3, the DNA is TGCAGTGCTATAAGGACAGGGGGCACCGGGGAGCTGTTTTTT. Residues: CSAIRTGGTGELFF.

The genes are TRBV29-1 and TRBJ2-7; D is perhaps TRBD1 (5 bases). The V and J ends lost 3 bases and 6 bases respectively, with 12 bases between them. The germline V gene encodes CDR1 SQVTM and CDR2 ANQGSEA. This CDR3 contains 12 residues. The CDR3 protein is CSVEAGSGEQYF. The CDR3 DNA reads TGCAGCGTTGAGGCAGGGTCTGGCGAGCAGTACTTC.

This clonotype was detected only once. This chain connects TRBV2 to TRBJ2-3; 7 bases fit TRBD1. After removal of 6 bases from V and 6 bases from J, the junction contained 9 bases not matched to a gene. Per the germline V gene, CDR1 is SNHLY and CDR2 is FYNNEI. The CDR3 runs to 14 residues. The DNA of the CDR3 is TGTGCCAGCAGCACTACAGGGGTCATGGATACGCAGTATTTT. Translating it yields CASSTTGVMDTQYF.

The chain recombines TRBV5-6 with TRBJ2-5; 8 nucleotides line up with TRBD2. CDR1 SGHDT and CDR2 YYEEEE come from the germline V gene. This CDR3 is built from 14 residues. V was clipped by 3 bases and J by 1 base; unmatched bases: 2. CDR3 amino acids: CASSSGLVQETQYF. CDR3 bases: TGTGCCAGCAGCTCGGGACTAGTCCAAGAGACCCAGTACTTC.

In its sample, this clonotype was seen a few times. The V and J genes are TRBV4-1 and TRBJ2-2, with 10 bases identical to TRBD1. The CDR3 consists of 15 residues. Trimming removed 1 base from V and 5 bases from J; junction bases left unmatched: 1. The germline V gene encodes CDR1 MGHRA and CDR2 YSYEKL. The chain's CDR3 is CASSQGTGGTGELFF. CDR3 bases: TGCGCCAGCAGCCAAGGGACAGGGGGAACCGGGGAGCTGTTTTTT.